Shown below are 20 T cell receptor beta chains from a single sample sequenced in a study of blood T cell repertoires in COVID-19. Here immunoSEQ multiplex PCR was the method, and the copy in TCRdb shows in-frame clones only, minus some. The table shows some 180,000 clones, with around 80% occurring only once. Sequenced material: peripheral blood. These receptor sequences come from a man in his fifties or sixties with acute or convalescent COVID-19.

This clone was observed a single time. The same CDR3 also results from other DNA sequences found in this sample. J is TRBJ1-5 and V is TRBV4-1, with TRBD1 matching over 8 bases. Germline V CDR1 and CDR2: MGHRA, YSYEKL. V dropped 3 bases and J dropped 5; count of bases not matched to a gene: 3. The CDR3 contains 14 residues. The CDR3 nucleotides read TGCGCCAGCAGCCAGGAGACAGGGGATCAGCCCCAGCATTTT. It specifies CASSQETGDQPQHF.

The rearrangement joins TRBV6-5 to TRBJ1-2, with D unclear. V was pared by 8 bases and J by 0 bases, with 7 bases between. CDR1 and CDR2 (germline): MNHEY, SVGAGI. This CDR3 is built from 12 residues. CDR3 residues: CASLPANYGYTF. The CDR3 DNA is TGTGCCAGCCTTCCGGCTAACTATGGCTACACCTTC.

This rearrangement joins TRBV9 to TRBJ2-7; D is perhaps TRBD2 (6 bases). Germline V gene lookup returns CDR1 SGDLS and CDR2 YYNGEE. Deletions cut 3 bases from V and 4 bases from J, with 11 bases between. This CDR3 is 13 amino acids long. The CDR3 loop reads CASSAVGGYEQYF. CDR3 DNA sequence: TGTGCCAGCAGCGCGGTCGGGGGTTACGAGCAGTACTTC.

The chain carries TRBV5-1 and TRBJ1-3; the D gene is possibly TRBD1 (6 bases). This CDR3 is 17 amino acids long. V shed 5 bases and J shed 0 bases, with 18 bases lying between them. Germline V gene data show CDR1 as SGHRS and CDR2 as YFSETQ. In DNA form, the CDR3 reads TGCGCCAGCAGTCGCAACCCGACAGGCTACTCTGGAAACACCATATATTTT. As protein: CASSRNPTGYSGNTIYF.

This clone occurred many times. V is TRBV19 and J is TRBJ2-1, with 9 bases identical to TRBD2. Germline values: CDR1 LNHDA, CDR2 SQIVND (reference sequence). V was pared by 7 bases and J by 6 bases, with 13 bases of the junction left unmatched. The CDR3 sequence is 16 residues long. The CDR3 DNA is TGTGCCAGTACCCCCTGGGGCGGGGGGGCTTTCAATGAGCAGTTCTTC. Amino acid sequence: CASTPWGGGAFNEQFF. Based on the CDR3 plus reference TRBV19 and TRBJ2-1, the full variable domain is DGGITQSPKYLFRKEGQNVTLSCEQNLNHDAMYWYRQDPGQGLRLIYYSQIVNDFQKGDIAEGYSVSREKKESFPLTVTSAQKNPTAFYLCASTPWGGGAFNEQFFGPGTRLTVL.

The gene calls are TRBV4-3 and TRBJ2-1, with D possibly TRBD1 on 6 matching bases. The V end lost 2 bases, the J end lost 0 bases, and 11 bases lay between the germline ends. CDR1 is LGHNA and CDR2 is YSLEER in the germline V gene. The CDR3 has 16 residues. CDR3 region: CASSQLQGTSYNEQFF. The CDR3 nucleotides read TGCGCCAGCAGCCAATTACAGGGTACCTCCTACAATGAGCAGTTCTTC.

The chain uses TRBV7-2 and TRBJ2-1; D might be TRBD2 (5 bases). The V end was cut by 1 base, the J end by 6 bases, with 19 bases between. The CDR3 has 17 amino acids. In germline, CDR1 is SGHTA, CDR2 FQGNSA. The CDR3 coding sequence is TGTGCCAGCAGCTTAGATTCGTCCAGGCGACTACGCAATGAGCAGTTCTTC. Translating gives CASSLDSSRRLRNEQFF. Looking up the rest from reference TRBV7-2 and TRBJ2-1 gives the full variable domain: GAGVSQSPSNKVTEKGKDVELRCDPISGHTALYWYRQSLGQGLEFLIYFQGNSAPDKSGLPSDRFSAERTGGSVSTLTIQRTQQEDSAVYLCASSLDSSRRLRNEQFFGPGTRLTVL.

The chain uses TRBV28 and TRBJ2-7, with 8 nucleotides matching TRBD1. The junction had 0 bases not matched to a gene; V was cut back by 2 bases and J by 3 bases. CDR1 and CDR2 from the germline V gene are MDHEN and SYDVKM. The CDR3 covers 13 residues. The CDR3 DNA reads as TGTGCCAGCAGTTTAACAGGGGGCTACGAGCAGTACTTC. Translating it yields CASSLTGGYEQYF.

The rearrangement uses TRBV5-1 and TRBJ2-6, with TRBD1 as a possible D gene (6 bases). Germline V gives CDR1 SGHRS, CDR2 YFSETQ. The CDR3 sequence is 16 residues long. With 0 bases removed from V and 6 bases from J, the gap between germline ends came to 13 bases. The CDR3 is CASSLAHLGQANVLTF. Here the CDR3 DNA reads TGCGCCAGCAGCTTGGCGCACCTGGGACAGGCCAACGTCCTGACTTTC.

The chain carries TRBV5-1 and TRBJ2-6; 12 bases fit TRBD1. Germline CDR1 SGHRS, CDR2 YFSETQ. CDR3 size: 19 residues. Losses at the gene ends were 4 bases for V and 4 bases for J; bases not matched to a gene: 12. This chain's CDR3 is CASSPTGTGGAGGANVLTF. The DNA of the CDR3 is TGCGCCAGCAGCCCTACCGGGACAGGGGGCGCGGGAGGGGCCAACGTCCTGACTTTC.

The chain couples TRBV6-5 to TRBJ1-5; D is possibly TRBD1 (6 bases). This CDR3 is built from 14 residues. Between the trimmed V and J ends, which lost 8 bases and 1 base, there was a span of 12 bases. Germline V gives CDR1 MNHEY, CDR2 SVGAGI. CDR3 protein: CASGGAWSNQPQHF. The CDR3 DNA reads TGTGCCAGCGGGGGGGCTTGGAGCAATCAGCCCCAGCATTTT.

This sequence joins TRBV6-1 and TRBJ1-5; possible D gene TRBD1, 5 bases. This CDR3 has 14 amino acids. Per the germline V gene, CDR1 is MNHNS and CDR2 is SASEGT. Trimming removed 2 bases at V and 4 bases at J, with 9 bases between. The CDR3 DNA reads TGTGCCAGCAGTGAACAGGGTGGTAATCAGCCCCAGCATTTT. This gives the protein CASSEQGGNQPQHF.

This chain links TRBV3-1 (or the pseudogene TRBV3-2) with TRBJ2-3, with D hard to call. CDR1 and CDR2 from the germline V gene are LGHDT and YNNKEL (reference sequence). Trimming left V 3 bases short and J 4 bases short, with 5 bases between. This CDR3 is 12 amino acids long. The CDR3 loop reads CASSQRADTQYF. In nucleotides, the CDR3 is TGTGCCAGCAGCCAGCGCGCAGATACGCAGTATTTT.

This clone was observed a single time. V usage is TRBV7-2 and J usage is TRBJ1-5; 7 nucleotides line up with TRBD1. The CDR3 has 15 amino acids. J lost 4 bases, V lost 3 bases, and 6 bases had no gene match. Germline CDR1 reads SGHTA; CDR2 reads FQGNSA. This CDR3 reads CASSFKGTDNQPQHF. The DNA of the CDR3 is TGTGCCAGCAGCTTTAAGGGGACAGATAATCAGCCCCAGCATTTT. The whole variable domain, filled in from reference TRBV7-2 and TRBJ1-5, reads GAGVSQSPSNKVTEKGKDVELRCDPISGHTALYWYRQSLGQGLEFLIYFQGNSAPDKSGLPSDRFSAERTGGSVSTLTIQRTQQEDSAVYLCASSFKGTDNQPQHFGDGTRLSIL.

The chain carries TRBV29-1 and TRBJ2-2, with D perhaps TRBD1 (6 bases). Trimming shortened V by 5 bases and J by 1 base, and 11 bases separated the two germline ends. CDR1 is SQVTM and CDR2 is ANQGSEA in the germline V gene. The CDR3 is 14 residues long. The CDR3 is CSVQGMWNTGELFF. Written as DNA, the CDR3 is TGCAGCGTTCAGGGGATGTGGAACACCGGGGAGCTGTTTTTT.

This chain links TRBV2 with TRBJ1-4, with D uncertain. The germline CDR1 and CDR2 sequences are SNHLY and FYNNEI. V gave up 1 base and J gave up 3 bases, with 9 bases separating them. The CDR3 covers 15 residues. CDR3 DNA: TGTGCCAGCAGTGAAGGTGGCGGTTCTAATGAAAAACTGTTTTTT. It yields the protein CASSEGGGSNEKLFF.

The chain has TRBV14 and TRBJ2-3; TRBD2 might be the D (6 bases). The CDR3 loop spans 14 amino acids. With 2 bases removed from V and 2 bases from J, the gap between germline ends came to 8 bases. CDR1 and CDR2 (germline): SGHDN, FVKESK. DNA of the CDR3: TGTGCCAGCAGCCAAAGGGACTTCACAGATACGCAGTATTTT. Protein sequence: CASSQRDFTDTQYF.

This CDR3 reads CASRTGGAHTEAFF. For the CDR3, the DNA is TGCGCCAGCAGGACGGGAGGGGCCCACACTGAAGCTTTCTTT. The chain uses TRBV5-1 and TRBJ1-1, with D tentatively TRBD1 (5 bases). The CDR3 loop spans 14 amino acids. Trimming pared 5 bases from V and 3 bases from J, leaving 14 bases between. Germline CDR1 and CDR2: SGHRS and YFSETQ.

V is TRBV7-2 and J is TRBJ1-1; a weak D match, TRBD1 (6 bases). Deletions cut 0 bases from V and 4 bases from J, with 12 bases between. The CDR3 extends over 15 amino acids. Germline V CDR1 and CDR2: SGHTA, FQGNSA. The CDR3 DNA follows: TGTGCCAGCAGCTTAGCGCCAGGGGTGAGCACTGAAGCTTTCTTT. Encoded protein: CASSLAPGVSTEAFF.

A single count supports this clone. The rearrangement joins TRBV10-1 to TRBJ2-3; the D gene is possibly TRBD1 (5 bases). Germline V CDR1 and CDR2: WNHNN, SYGVQD (reference sequence). The CDR3 loop spans 15 amino acids. The V gene lost 0 bases and the J gene lost 5 bases, with 12 bases spanning the gap. CDR3 sequence (DNA): TGCGCCAGCAGTGAGTCCAGGGTGTGCGGAGATACGCAGTATTTT. Protein product: CASSESRVCGDTQYF.